Following are 27 T cell receptor beta chains from one sample sequenced in a study of blood T cells in healthy people across ages. Primers used in a second PCR of roughly 7 to 12 cycles were a sample-barcoded 5' primer and a J-beta primer mix. Each CDR3 protein gets one entry after TCRdb re-called the 5' RACE reads with MiXCR. This sample has 1.5 million to 2 million distinct CDR3 sequences, with about 49% found just once. Sequencing was carried out using blood. These receptors were obtained from a middle-aged woman in good health.

The chain carries TRBV7-9 and TRBJ1-2; D ambiguous. This CDR3 is built from 12 residues. Germline CDR1 reads SEHNR; CDR2 reads FQNEAQ (reference sequence). Trimming removed 7 bases from V and 8 bases from J, with 14 bases in between. The CDR3 DNA reads as TGTGCCAGCACCTTTGAGGTAAACGGCTACACCTTC. This encodes CASTFEVNGYTF. The variable domain in full, with the rest retrieved from reference TRBV7-9 and TRBJ1-2, is DTGVSQNPRHKITKRGQNVTFRCDPISEHNRLYWYRQTLGQGPEFLTYFQNEAQLEKSRLLSDRFSAERPKGSFSTLEIQRTEQGDSAMYLCASTFEVNGYTFGSGTRLTVV.

This clonotype turned up a few times. The CDR3 spells CASSKRAVGLHEQYF. Written as DNA, the CDR3 is TGTGCCAGCAGCAAAAGGGCCGTGGGGCTGCACGAGCAGTACTTC. The chain employs TRBV21-1 and TRBJ2-7; the table's D call, TRBD2, has no DNA check behind it. TRBV21-1 represents a pseudogene. The CDR3 spans 15 residues.

The chain links TRBV15 to TRBJ1-1; weak D call: TRBD1 (5 bases). CDR3 length: 14 amino acids. The V end lost 3 bases, the J end lost 5 bases, and 13 bases lay between the germline ends. CDR1 LNHNV and CDR2 YYDKDF come from the germline V gene (reference sequence). The CDR3 bases are TGTGCCACCAGCAGGCCCCAGCGGGGGACTGAAGCTTTCTTT. This translates into CATSRPQRGTEAFF.

This chain links TRBV20-1 with TRBJ2-3; D uncertain. Trimming took 8 bases from V and 1 from J, leaving 19 bases between them. This CDR3 is built from 15 residues. Germline V gives CDR1 DFQATT, CDR2 SNEGSKA (reference sequence). The CDR3 is CSSPNTLFRTDTQYF. The CDR3 coding sequence is TGCAGTAGTCCGAATACCTTATTTCGCACAGATACGCAGTATTTT.

This sequence joins TRBV6-2 or TRBV6-3 and TRBJ1-2; no firm D call. V was pared by 6 bases and J by 4 bases, with 15 bases between. The CDR3 runs 14 residues. The germline V gene encodes CDR1 MNHEY and CDR2 SVGEGT. This CDR3 reads CASRPEPGRYGYTF. DNA for the CDR3: TGTGCCAGCAGGCCGGAACCCGGGCGCTATGGCTACACCTTC.

The rearrangement links TRBV27 to TRBJ1-2; D may be TRBD1 (5 bases). This CDR3 contains 16 residues. The V end lost 0 bases, the J end lost 8 bases, and 19 bases lay between the germline ends. Per germline, CDR1 MNHEY and CDR2 SMNVEV (reference sequence). CDR3 sequence (DNA): TGTGCCAGCAGTTTATCGTCCAGGGCCCGACATGGGGGCTACACCTTC. Translating it yields CASSLSSRARHGGYTF.

The chain uses TRBV7-2 and TRBJ1-3; 7 positions agree with TRBD1. CDR1 and CDR2 (germline): SGHTA, FQGNSA. The CDR3 consists of 14 residues. J was trimmed by 13 bases and V by 0 bases; bases with no gene match: 9. The CDR3 here is CASSLAIQQGLIYF. The CDR3 coding sequence is TGTGCCAGCAGCTTAGCCATCCAACAGGGGCTTATATATTTT.

V is TRBV9 and J is TRBJ2-5; possible D gene TRBD2, 5 bases. CDR1 and CDR2 (germline): SGDLS, YYNGEE. The V end was cut by 3 bases, the J end by 0 bases, with 9 bases between. The CDR3 spans 14 residues. CDR3 sequence reads: CASSGPGDQETQYF. CDR3 in DNA: TGTGCCAGCAGCGGTCCCGGGGACCAAGAGACCCAGTACTTC.

The chain joins TRBV7-2 to TRBJ1-5, with D possibly TRBD1 on 5 matching bases. Trimming took 5 bases from V and 6 from J, leaving 14 bases between them. Germline lookup yields CDR1 SGHTA and CDR2 FQGNSA. The CDR3 consists of 14 residues. For the CDR3, the DNA is TGTGCCAGCAGCCCAGGGATTATTCGTCAGCCCCAGCATTTT. Its translation is CASSPGIIRQPQHF.

This chain uses TRBV4-2 with TRBJ2-7; 13 bases are a match to TRBD2. The J call is doubtful: the DNA matches TRBJ2-5 better. The CDR3 loop spans 20 amino acids. Germline CDR1 reads LGHNA; CDR2 reads YNFKEQ. The CDR3 reads CASSSHPTTSGGAPPETQYF. The CDR3 DNA sequence: TGTGCCAGCAGCTCACACCCTACTACTAGCGGGGGGGCTCCCCCAGAGACCCAGTACTTC.

The chain is built from TRBV7-2 and TRBJ2-3; the match to TRBD2 covers 13 bases. The germline CDR1 and CDR2 sequences are SGHTA and FQGNSA. There are 17 residues in the CDR3. V shed 4 bases, J shed 2 bases, and the junction held 6 bases outside the gene matches. CDR3 nucleotides: TGTGCCAGCAGCTCCAGACTAGCGGGGGGACACACAGATACGCAGTATTTT. Protein product: CASSSRLAGGHTDTQYF.

This clonotype was seen more than once but under ten times. The chain uses TRBV7-9 and TRBJ1-2; D call uncertain. CDR3 length equals 14 residues. CDR1 is SEHNR, CDR2 FQNEAQ, per germline (reference sequence). The V end was cut by 4 bases, the J end by 6 bases, with 15 bases between. DNA for the CDR3: TGTGCCAGCAGCTCCCCGGTCGGGGTTGATGGCTACACCTTC. Protein: CASSSPVGVDGYTF.

V and J are TRBV6-1 and TRBJ1-5, with no clear D. V lost 3 bases to trimming and J lost 3 bases, with 6 bases between them. Germline CDR1 and CDR2: MNHNS and SASEGT. The CDR3 covers 13 residues. CDR3 residues: CASSDTDNQPQHF. The CDR3 nucleotides read TGTGCCAGCAGTGACACCGACAATCAGCCCCAGCATTTT.

The chain is built from TRBV12-3 or TRBV12-4 and TRBJ2-7; D possibly uses TRBD1 or TRBD2 (6 bases each). With 7 bases removed from V and 10 bases from J, the gap between germline ends came to 23 bases. The length of the CDR3 is 14 residues. For the CDR3, the DNA is TGTGCCAGCAACAACAGGGAGAGGGGGGAGATCCAGTACTTC. It specifies CASNNRERGEIQYF.

For the CDR3, the DNA is TGTGCCAGCAGCGCGGGGGCCAGGGCTTCTGGGGGACTGTTTTTT. Translated, it gives CASSAGARASGGLFF. The rearrangement links TRBV7-8 to TRBJ1-4; TRBD1 is a possible D gene (6 bases). Per germline, CDR1 SGHVS and CDR2 FQNEAQ. The CDR3 consists of 15 residues. V was cut by 5 bases and J by 13 bases, with 23 bases left in between.

This clonotype was observed a handful of times. V gene TRBV7-2 combines with J gene TRBJ1-2; tentative D call: TRBD1 (6 bases). V was pared by 2 bases and J by 6 bases, with 13 bases between. The CDR3 runs to 14 residues. Germline-derived CDR1 and CDR2 are SGHTA and FQGNSA. DNA for the CDR3: TGTGCCAGCAGCTTATCCGGGGGCGAGAATGGCTACACCTTC. This translates into CASSLSGGENGYTF.

Details on this clonotype: This could be a read error, since a much larger clone is one nucleotide away. The V gene is TRBV4-1, the J gene TRBJ2-7, with 9 bases identical to TRBD1. The CDR3 spans 13 residues. Germline loops: CDR1 MGHRA, CDR2 YSYEKL. The CDR3 nucleotides are TGTGCCAGCAGCCGACAGGGGGACTACGAGCAGTACTTC. Protein sequence: CASSRQGDYEQYF.

V and J are TRBV28 and TRBJ1-1; D is perhaps TRBD1 (6 bases). CDR1 and CDR2 from the germline V gene are MDHEN and SYDVKM. This CDR3 is built from 16 residues. V lost 4 bases and J lost 3, with 18 bases in between. DNA for the CDR3: TGTGCCAGCAGTTCCTGGACAGCAACTGGGGACACTGAAGCTTTCTTT. This translates into CASSSWTATGDTEAFF.

This chain links TRBV20-1 with TRBJ2-5; D may be TRBD1 (5 bases). V lost 2 bases and J lost 6, with 19 bases in between. CDR3 length: 15 amino acids. CDR1 DFQATT and CDR2 SNEGSKA come from the germline V gene (reference sequence). This CDR3 is CSARFPVQGFQTQYF. The DNA for the CDR3 is TGCAGTGCTAGATTTCCGGTTCAGGGTTTTCAGACCCAGTACTTC.

J is TRBJ2-4 and V is TRBV6-6, with D maybe TRBD1 (6 bases). CDR1 and CDR2 (germline): MNHNY, SVGAGI (reference sequence). Trimming pared 8 bases from V and 7 bases from J, leaving 15 bases between. This CDR3 contains 13 residues. CDR3 amino acids: CASQGIGKNIQYF. In nucleotides, the CDR3 is TGTGCCAGCCAGGGGATAGGGAAGAACATTCAGTACTTC.

The gene calls are TRBV4-2 and TRBJ2-3; D is unclear. Germline CDR1 reads LGHNA; CDR2 reads YNFKEQ. V was pared by 0 bases and J by 0 bases, with 10 bases between. The CDR3 totals 16 residues. DNA for the CDR3: TGTGCCAGCAGCCAAGAATTCCTCGCTAGCACAGATACGCAGTATTTT. Encoded protein: CASSQEFLASTDTQYF.

J is TRBJ1-2 and V is TRBV29-1; 10 bases fit TRBD1. The V segment lost 3 bases and the J segment 5 bases; nucleotides outside the gene matches: 6. This CDR3 has 14 residues. The V gene's germline CDR1 is SQVTM and CDR2 ANQGSEA. CDR3 loop: CSVEGTGVVYGYTF. The CDR3 nucleotides are TGCAGCGTTGAGGGGACAGGGGTCGTTTATGGCTACACCTTC.

This clonotype was counted between two and nine times. The V call is TRBV15, the J call TRBJ1-6, with a possible D match to TRBD1 (5 bases). The CDR3 length is 16 residues. The V end lost 3 bases, the J end lost 8 bases, and 17 bases lay between the germline ends. In germline, CDR1 is LNHNV, CDR2 YYDKDF (reference sequence). The CDR3 loop reads CATSSLGPLLHSPLHF. CDR3 coding DNA: TGTGCCACCAGCAGCCTGGGACCTCTGTTGCATTCACCCCTCCACTTT.

The chain links TRBV2 to TRBJ2-3; D is possibly TRBD2 (6 bases). This CDR3 comprises 15 residues. Germline-derived CDR1 and CDR2 are SNHLY and FYNNEI. With 7 bases removed from V and 2 bases from J, the gap between germline ends came to 16 bases. The DNA for the CDR3 is TGTGCCAGCACGATTTGGGGGGTAGACACAGATACGCAGTATTTT. Translation gives CASTIWGVDTDTQYF.

This clonotype was seen a few times. The genes are TRBV7-2 and TRBJ1-2; no definite D call. The CDR3 is made up of 10 amino acids. V lost 6 bases and J lost 9, with 8 bases in between. Germline CDR1 reads SGHTA; CDR2 reads FQGNSA. The CDR3 region is CASSLQRYTF. In nucleotides, the CDR3 is TGTGCCAGCAGTTTACAGCGCTACACCTTC.

This sequence joins TRBV7-2 and TRBJ1-2, with 8 positions matching TRBD1. After removal of 4 bases from V and 0 bases from J, the junction contained 10 bases not matched to a gene. Germline V CDR1 and CDR2: SGHTA, FQGNSA. The CDR3 loop spans 17 amino acids. CDR3 amino acids: CASSSTLATGANYGYTF. CDR3 nucleotides: TGTGCCAGCAGCTCGACCCTGGCGACAGGGGCTAACTATGGCTACACCTTC.

The CDR3 region is CASSPRWTDQETQYF. Written as DNA, the CDR3 is TGTGCCAGCAGCCCCAGATGGACAGACCAAGAGACCCAGTACTTC. This chain uses TRBV27 with TRBJ2-5; weak D call: TRBD1 (6 bases). The germline CDR1 and CDR2 sequences are MNHEY and SMNVEV (reference sequence). Trimming took 6 bases from V and 0 from J, leaving 14 bases between them. The CDR3 totals 15 residues.